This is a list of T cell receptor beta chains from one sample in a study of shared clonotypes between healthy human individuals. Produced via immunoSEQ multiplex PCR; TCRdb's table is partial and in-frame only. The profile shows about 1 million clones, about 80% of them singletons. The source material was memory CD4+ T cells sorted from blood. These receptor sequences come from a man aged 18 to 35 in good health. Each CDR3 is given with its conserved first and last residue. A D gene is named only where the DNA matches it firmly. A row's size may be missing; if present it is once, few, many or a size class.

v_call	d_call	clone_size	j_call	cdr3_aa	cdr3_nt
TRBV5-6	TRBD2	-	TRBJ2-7	CASSLSGRVTYEQYF	TGTGCCAGCAGCTTGAGCGGGAGGGTCACCTACGAGCAGTACTTC
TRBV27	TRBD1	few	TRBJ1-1	CASSLTGETEAFF	TGTGCCAGCAGTTTAACAGGGGAAACTGAAGCTTTCTTT
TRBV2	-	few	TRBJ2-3	CASSGQRTDTQYF	TGTGCCAGCAGCGGCCAGAGGACAGATACGCAGTATTTT
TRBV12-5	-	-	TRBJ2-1	CASGLQAANEQFF	TGTGCTAGTGGTTTGCAGGCGGCGAATGAGCAGTTCTTC
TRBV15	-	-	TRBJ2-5	CATSRDPGPQETQYF	TGTGCCACCAGCAGAGATCCCGGCCCCCAAGAGACCCAGTACTTC
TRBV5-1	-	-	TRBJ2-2	CASSLLSETGELFF	TGCGCCAGCAGCTTGTTGTCCGAGACCGGGGAGCTGTTTTTT
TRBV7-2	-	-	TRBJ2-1	CASSKRMVAQSYNEQFF	TGTGCCAGCAGTAAACGAATGGTAGCTCAGTCCTACAATGAGCAGTTCTTC
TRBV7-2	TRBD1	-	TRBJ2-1	CASSLRGQVSEQFF	TGTGCCAGCAGCTTAAGGGGACAGGTTTCCGAGCAGTTCTTC
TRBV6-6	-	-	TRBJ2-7	CASSPGGPYEQYF	TGTGCCAGCAGCCCCGGGGGCCCCTACGAGCAGTACTTC
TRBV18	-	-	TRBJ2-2	CASSPQSSPTGELFF	TGTGCCAGCTCACCACAAAGTAGCCCCACCGGGGAGCTGTTTTTT
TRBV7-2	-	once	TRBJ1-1	CASSLGTLNTEAFF	TGTGCCAGCAGCTTGGGGACACTGAACACTGAAGCTTTCTTT
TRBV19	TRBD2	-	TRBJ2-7	CATSEREGYEQYF	TGTGCCACATCCGAGCGGGAGGGCTACGAGCAGTACTTC
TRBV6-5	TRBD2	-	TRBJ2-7	CASRPSGGAYEQYF	TGTGCCAGCAGGCCGAGCGGGGGGGCTTACGAGCAGTACTTC
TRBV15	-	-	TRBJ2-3	CATSRDRRRSTDTQYF	TGTGCCACCAGCAGAGACAGGCGCCGGAGCACAGATACGCAGTATTTT
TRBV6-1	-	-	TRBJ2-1	CASSVSTYNEQFF	TGTGCCAGCAGCGTTAGCACTTACAATGAGCAGTTCTTC
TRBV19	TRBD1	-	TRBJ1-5	CASRTGGSNQPQHF	TGTGCCAGTCGGACAGGGGGGAGCAATCAGCCCCAGCATTTT
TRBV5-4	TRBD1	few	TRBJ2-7	CASSSGQGVFGSYEQYF	TGTGCCAGCAGCTCGGGACAGGGGGTATTTGGTTCCTACGAGCAGTACTTC
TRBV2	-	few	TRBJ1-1	CASSEGIAEAFF	TGTGCCAGCAGTGAAGGTATCGCTGAAGCTTTCTTT
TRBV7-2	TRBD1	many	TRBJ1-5	CASSNQGAGNQPQHF	TGTGCCAGCAGCAACCAGGGGGCCGGCAATCAGCCCCAGCATTTT
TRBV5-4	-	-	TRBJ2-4	CASSLGTGGTKNIQYF	TGTGCCAGCAGCTTAGGAACGGGCGGGACTAAAAACATTCAGTACTTC
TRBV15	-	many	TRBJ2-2	CATSREDTGELFF	TGTGCCACCAGCAGAGAAGACACCGGGGAGCTGTTTTTT
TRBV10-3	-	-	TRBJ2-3	CAISVTDTQYF	TGTGCCATCAGTGTCACAGATACGCAGTATTTT
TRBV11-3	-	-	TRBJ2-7	CASSLGPDSYEQYF	TGTGCCAGCAGCTTAGGCCCAGACTCCTACGAGCAGTACTTC
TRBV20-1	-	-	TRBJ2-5	CSAKELETQYF	TGCAGTGCTAAGGAACTAGAGACCCAGTACTTC
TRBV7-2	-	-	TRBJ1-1	CASATIVNTEAFF	TGTGCCAGCGCTACCATTGTTAACACTGAAGCTTTCTTT
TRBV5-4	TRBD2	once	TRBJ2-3	CASSNPWASGLTDTQYF	TGTGCCAGCAGCAACCCGTGGGCTAGCGGCCTCACAGATACGCAGTATTTT
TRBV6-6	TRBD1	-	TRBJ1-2	CASSYSTGGLGYTF	TGTGCCAGCAGTTACTCGACAGGGGGCTTGGGCTACACCTTC
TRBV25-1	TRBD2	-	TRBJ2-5	CASTKREKETQYF	TGTGCCAGCACTAAGCGGGAGAAAGAGACCCAGTACTTC
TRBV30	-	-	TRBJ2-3	CATGVWTDTQYF	TGTGCGACCGGGGTATGGACAGATACGCAGTATTTT
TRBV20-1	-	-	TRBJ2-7	CSASNNYEQYF	TGCAGTGCTAGTAACAATTACGAGCAGTACTTC
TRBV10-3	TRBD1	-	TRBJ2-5	CAISDPLGQGRETQYF	TGTGCCATCAGTGATCCTCTCGGACAGGGACGGGAGACCCAGTACTTC
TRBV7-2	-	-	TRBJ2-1	CASSLVTNVRYNEQFF	TGTGCCAGCAGCTTAGTGACAAACGTTCGGTACAATGAGCAGTTCTTC
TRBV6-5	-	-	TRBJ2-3	CASSYSPSGTDTQYF	TGTGCCAGCAGTTACTCGCCTAGCGGCACAGATACGCAGTATTTT
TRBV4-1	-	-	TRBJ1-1	CASSRGTGGTEAFF	TGCGCCAGCAGCCGAGGGACGGGAGGGACTGAAGCTTTCTTT